This T cell receptor beta chain was sequenced for a study of siplizumab effects on memory and regulatory T cells. Findings and caveats of the study: Naive-or-memory phenotypes were unassignable for roughly 80-95% of proliferating CD4+ or CD8+ clones.

Clones were sequenced by immunoSEQ multiplex PCR, and TCRdb holds only the in-frame ones, with some missing. This table holds some 87,000 clones, 85% to 90% found once. The CDR3 covers 14 residues. Per germline, CDR1 MNHEY and CDR2 SVGAGI. Deletions cut 2 bases from V and 1 base from J, with 8 bases between. Points on this clone: The antigen remains undetermined.

Material: CD4+ T cells sorted from blood. The TCR was taken from a human donor in good health. J is TRBJ1-1 and V is TRBV6-5; D remains unclear. The CDR3 reads CASSYTFRNTEAFF. Here the CDR3 DNA reads TGTGCCAGCAGTTACACGTTCAGGAACACTGAAGCTTTCTTT.